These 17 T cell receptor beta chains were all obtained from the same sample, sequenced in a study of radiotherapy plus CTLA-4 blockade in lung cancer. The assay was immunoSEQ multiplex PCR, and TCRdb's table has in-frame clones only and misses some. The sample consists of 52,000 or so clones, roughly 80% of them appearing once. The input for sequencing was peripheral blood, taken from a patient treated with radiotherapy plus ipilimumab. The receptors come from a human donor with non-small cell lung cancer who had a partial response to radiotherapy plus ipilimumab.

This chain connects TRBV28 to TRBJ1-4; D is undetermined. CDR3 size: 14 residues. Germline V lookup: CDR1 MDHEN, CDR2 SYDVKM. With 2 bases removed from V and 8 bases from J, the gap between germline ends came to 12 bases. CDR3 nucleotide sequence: TGTGCCAGCAGTTTACAGGCTACTAGAGAAAAACTGTTTTTT. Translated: CASSLQATREKLFF.

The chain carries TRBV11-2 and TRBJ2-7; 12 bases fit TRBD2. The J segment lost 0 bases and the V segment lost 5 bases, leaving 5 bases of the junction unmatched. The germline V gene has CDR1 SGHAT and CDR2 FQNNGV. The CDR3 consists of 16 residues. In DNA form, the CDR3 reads TGTGCCAGCAGCCCTGGGACTAGCGGGCCCTCCTACGAGCAGTACTTC. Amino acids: CASSPGTSGPSYEQYF.

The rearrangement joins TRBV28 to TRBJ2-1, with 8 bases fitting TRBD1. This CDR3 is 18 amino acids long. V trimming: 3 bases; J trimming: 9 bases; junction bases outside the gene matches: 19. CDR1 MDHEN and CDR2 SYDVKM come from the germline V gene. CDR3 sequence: CASSFQLVYSDREIEQFF. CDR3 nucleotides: TGTGCCAGCAGTTTCCAGCTTGTATATTCGGACAGGGAGATTGAGCAGTTCTTC. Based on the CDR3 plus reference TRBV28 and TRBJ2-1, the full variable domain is DVKVTQSSRYLVKRTGEKVFLECVQDMDHENMFWYRQDPGLGLRLIYFSYDVKMKEKGDIPEGYSVSREKKERFSLILESASTNQTSMYLCASSFQLVYSDREIEQFFGPGTRLTVL.

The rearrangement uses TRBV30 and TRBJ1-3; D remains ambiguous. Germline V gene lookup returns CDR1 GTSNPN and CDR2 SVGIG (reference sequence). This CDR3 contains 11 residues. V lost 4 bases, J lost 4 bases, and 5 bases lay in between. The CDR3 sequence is CAWTLGNTIYF. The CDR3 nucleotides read TGTGCCTGGACTCTGGGAAACACCATATATTTT.

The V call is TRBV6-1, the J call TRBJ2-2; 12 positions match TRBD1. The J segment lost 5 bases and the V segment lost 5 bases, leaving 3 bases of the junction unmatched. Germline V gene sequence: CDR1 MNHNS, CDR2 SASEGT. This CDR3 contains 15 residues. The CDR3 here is CASSRGQGATGELFF. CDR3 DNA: TGTGCCAGCAGTAGGGGACAGGGGGCAACCGGGGAGCTGTTTTTT.

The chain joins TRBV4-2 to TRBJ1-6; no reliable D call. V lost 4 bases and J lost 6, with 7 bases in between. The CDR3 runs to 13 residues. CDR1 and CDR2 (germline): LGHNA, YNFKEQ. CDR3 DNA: TGTGCCAGCAGCCCGGAGAGTAATTCACCCCTCCACTTT. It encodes CASSPESNSPLHF.

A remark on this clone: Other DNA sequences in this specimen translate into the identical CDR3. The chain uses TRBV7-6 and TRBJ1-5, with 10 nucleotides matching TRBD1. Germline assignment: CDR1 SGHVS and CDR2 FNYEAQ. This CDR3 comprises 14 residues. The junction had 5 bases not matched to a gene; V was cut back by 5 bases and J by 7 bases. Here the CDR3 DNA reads TGTGCCAGCAGCCCTGGGACAGGGGACCAGCCCCAGCATTTT. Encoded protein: CASSPGTGDQPQHF.

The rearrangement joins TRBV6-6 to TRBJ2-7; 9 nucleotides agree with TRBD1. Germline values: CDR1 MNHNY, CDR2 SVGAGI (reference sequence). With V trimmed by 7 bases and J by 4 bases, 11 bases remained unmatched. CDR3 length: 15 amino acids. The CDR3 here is CASTLGGTGLYEQYF. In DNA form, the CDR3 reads TGTGCCAGCACCCTGGGTGGGACAGGGTTATACGAGCAGTACTTC.

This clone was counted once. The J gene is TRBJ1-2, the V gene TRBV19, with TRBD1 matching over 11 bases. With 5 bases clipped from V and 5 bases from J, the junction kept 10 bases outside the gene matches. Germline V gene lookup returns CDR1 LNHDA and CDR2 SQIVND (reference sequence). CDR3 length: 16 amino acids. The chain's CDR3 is CASSLGTGGFIYGYTF. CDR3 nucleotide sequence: TGTGCCAGTAGTCTTGGGACAGGGGGTTTCATATATGGCTACACCTTC.

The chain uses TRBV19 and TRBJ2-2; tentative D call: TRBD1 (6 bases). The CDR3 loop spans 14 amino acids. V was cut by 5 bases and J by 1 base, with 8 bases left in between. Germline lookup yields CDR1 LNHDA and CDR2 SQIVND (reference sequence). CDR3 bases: TGTGCCAGTAGTCTGACAGGGAACACCGGGGAGCTGTTTTTT. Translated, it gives CASSLTGNTGELFF.

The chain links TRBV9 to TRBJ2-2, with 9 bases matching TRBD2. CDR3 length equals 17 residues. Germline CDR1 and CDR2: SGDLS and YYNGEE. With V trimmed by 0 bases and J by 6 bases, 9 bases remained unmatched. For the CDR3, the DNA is TGTGCCAGCAGCGTAGAATCAGCGGGGGGTAGGGCCGGGGAGCTGTTTTTT. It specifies CASSVESAGGRAGELFF.

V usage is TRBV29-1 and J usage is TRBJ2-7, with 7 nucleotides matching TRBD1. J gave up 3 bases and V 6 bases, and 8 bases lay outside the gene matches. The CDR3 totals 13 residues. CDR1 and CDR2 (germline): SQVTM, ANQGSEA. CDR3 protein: CSVMTGNIYEQYF. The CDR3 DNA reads TGCAGCGTGATGACAGGGAACATCTACGAGCAGTACTTC.

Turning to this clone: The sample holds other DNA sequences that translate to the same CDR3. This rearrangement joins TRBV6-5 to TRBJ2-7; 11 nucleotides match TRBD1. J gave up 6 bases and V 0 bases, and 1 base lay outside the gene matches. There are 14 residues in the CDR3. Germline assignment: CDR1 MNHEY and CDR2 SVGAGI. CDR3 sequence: CASSYSGTGGEQYF. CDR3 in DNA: TGTGCCAGCAGTTACTCCGGGACAGGGGGCGAGCAGTACTTC.

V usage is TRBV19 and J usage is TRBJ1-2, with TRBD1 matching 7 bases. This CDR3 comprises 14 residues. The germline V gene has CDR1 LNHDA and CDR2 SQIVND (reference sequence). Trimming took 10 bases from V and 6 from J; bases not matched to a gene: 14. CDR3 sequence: CATTKKRGRDGYTF. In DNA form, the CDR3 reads TGTGCCACCACTAAGAAGAGGGGGCGGGATGGCTACACCTTC.

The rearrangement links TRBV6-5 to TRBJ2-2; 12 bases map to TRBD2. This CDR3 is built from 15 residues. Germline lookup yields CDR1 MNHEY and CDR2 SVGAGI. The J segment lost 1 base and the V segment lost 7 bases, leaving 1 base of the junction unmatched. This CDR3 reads CASMGLAGNTGELFF. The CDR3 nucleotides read TGTGCCAGCATGGGACTAGCGGGGAACACCGGGGAGCTGTTTTTT.

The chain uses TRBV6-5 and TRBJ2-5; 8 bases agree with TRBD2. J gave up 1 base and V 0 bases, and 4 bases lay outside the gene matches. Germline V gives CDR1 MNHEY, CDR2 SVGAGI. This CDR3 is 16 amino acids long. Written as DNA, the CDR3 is TGTGCCAGCAGTTACTCGTCCCGGGGGGGCCAAGAGACCCAGTACTTC. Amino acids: CASSYSSRGGQETQYF.

The CDR3 DNA is TGTGCCAGCAGTTATAGCGGGGGGGACACAGATACGCAGTATTTT. Translated, it gives CASSYSGGDTDTQYF. V and J are TRBV6-5 and TRBJ2-3, with 11 positions matching TRBD2. The germline V gene encodes CDR1 MNHEY and CDR2 SVGAGI. V shed 3 bases, J shed 2 bases, and the junction held 1 base outside the gene matches. The CDR3 is 15 residues long.